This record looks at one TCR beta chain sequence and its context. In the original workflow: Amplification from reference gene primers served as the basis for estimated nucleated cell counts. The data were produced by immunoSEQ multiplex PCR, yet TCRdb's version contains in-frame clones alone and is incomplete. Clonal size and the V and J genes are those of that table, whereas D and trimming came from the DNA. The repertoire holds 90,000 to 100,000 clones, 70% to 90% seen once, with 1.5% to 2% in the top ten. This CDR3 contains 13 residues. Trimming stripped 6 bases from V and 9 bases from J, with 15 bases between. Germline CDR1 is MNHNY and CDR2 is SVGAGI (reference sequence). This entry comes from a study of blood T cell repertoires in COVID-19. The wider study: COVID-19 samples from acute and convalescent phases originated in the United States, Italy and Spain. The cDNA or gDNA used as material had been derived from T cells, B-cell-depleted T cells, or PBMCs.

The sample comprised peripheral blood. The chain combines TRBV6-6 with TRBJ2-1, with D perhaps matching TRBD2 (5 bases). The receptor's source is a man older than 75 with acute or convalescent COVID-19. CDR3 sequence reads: CASSPLAAGEQFF. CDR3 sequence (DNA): TGTGCCAGCAGCCCTCTAGCCGCGGGTGAGCAGTTCTTC.